One sample yielded the 28 T cell receptor beta chains listed below, sequenced in a study of beta chain features in type 1 diabetes (dated by TCRdb to 2017 to 2018). The library was obtained by the immunoSEQ multiplex PCR assay. All of the isolated RNA was reverse transcribed with the High Capacity cDNA Reverse Transcription Kit, so expressed TCRB transcripts were sequenced. As stored in TCRdb, this immuneACCESS dataset retains in-frame rearrangements with V and J assigned. A fraction of the clones does not appear; measured against another copy, unresolved V genes explain less than half of the discrepancy, and the remainder lacks a known reason. In this sample the table shows about 360,000 clones, roughly 12% of which occur a single time. The ten largest account for under 0.02% of the sample. Material for sequencing was naive CD4+ T cells from blood. The label giving this sample's cell subset or site can be read as: true naive CD4+ T cells. The receptors were gathered from a man aged 18 to 30 in good health.

V gene TRBV25-1 combines with J gene TRBJ2-3, with 13 bases that match TRBD2. The V gene end was trimmed by 7 bases and the J gene end by 3 bases; junction bases not matched to a gene: 1. There are 14 residues in the CDR3. Looked up from germline, CDR1 is MGHDK and CDR2 is SYGVNS. CDR3 sequence reads: CASKLAGGTDTQYF. DNA of the CDR3: TGTGCCAGCAAACTAGCGGGGGGGACAGATACGCAGTATTTT.

This clone has more than one count but fewer than ten. The gene calls are TRBV9 and TRBJ2-2, with TRBD1 matching 7 bases. J gave up 4 bases and V 7 bases, and 13 bases lay outside the gene matches. Germline CDR1 SGDLS, CDR2 YYNGEE. CDR3 length: 16 residues. DNA of the CDR3: TGTGCCAGCGCAACTCATCGACAGGGCTTCACCGGGGAGCTGTTTTTT. The encoded protein is CASATHRQGFTGELFF.

In this sample, this clone turned up a few times. The chain links TRBV29-1 to TRBJ2-5, with 8 bases aligning to TRBD1. Unmatched junction bases numbered 14, after V lost 7 bases and J lost 1 base. The germline V gene has CDR1 SQVTM and CDR2 ANQGSEA. CDR3 length equals 16 residues. The DNA for the CDR3 is TGCAGCGGGGCTAGGGACAGGATTTTATCCCAAGAGACCCAGTACTTC. Its translation is CSGARDRILSQETQYF.

The gene calls are TRBV18 and TRBJ2-7; 7 bases are a match to TRBD1. Per germline, CDR1 KGHSH and CDR2 LQKENI. There are 14 residues in the CDR3. Trimming at V came to 1 base and at J to 3 bases, leaving 3 bases not matched to a gene. CDR3 DNA: TGTGCCAGCTCACCACAGGGGGCTCGCTACGAGCAGTACTTC. This codes for CASSPQGARYEQYF. The complete variable domain, with remaining parts taken from reference TRBV18 and TRBJ2-7, reads NAGVMQNPRHLVRRRGQEARLRCSPMKGHSHVYWYRQLPEEGLKFMVYLQKENIIDESGMPKERFSAEFPKEGPSILRIQQVVRGDSAAYFCASSPQGARYEQYFGPGTRLTVT.

The V and J genes are TRBV10-3 and TRBJ2-3; weak D call: TRBD2 (6 bases). The CDR3 sequence is 15 residues long. The germline CDR1 and CDR2 sequences are ENHRY and SYGVKD. The germline V and J ends were trimmed by 5 bases and 2 bases, with 14 bases remaining between them. The CDR3 region has the DNA TGTGCCATCAGTTTAGTGTCGGGAGCCACAGATACGCAGTATTTT. Its translation is CAISLVSGATDTQYF.

The chain uses TRBV7-2 and TRBJ1-5; D uncertain. The CDR3 loop spans 13 amino acids. V was clipped by 2 bases and J by 0 bases, with 2 bases between them. Looked up from germline, CDR1 is SGHTA and CDR2 is FQGNSA. The CDR3 loop reads CASSLLSNQPQHF. CDR3 in DNA: TGTGCCAGCAGCTTACTTAGCAATCAGCCCCAGCATTTT. The variable domain in full, completed from reference TRBV7-2 and TRBJ1-5, reads GAGVSQSPSNKVTEKGKDVELRCDPISGHTALYWYRQSLGQGLEFLIYFQGNSAPDKSGLPSDRFSAERTGGSVSTLTIQRTQQEDSAVYLCASSLLSNQPQHFGDGTRLSIL.

This clone was counted between two and nine times. The chain links TRBV9 to TRBJ1-2; the D gene is possibly TRBD1 (5 bases). Trimming removed 3 bases from V and 2 bases from J, with 14 bases in between. The CDR3 has 15 residues. CDR1 SGDLS and CDR2 YYNGEE come from the germline V gene. The CDR3 nucleotides are TGTGCCAGCAGCGAGGTGACAGTTTACAACTATGGCTACACCTTC. This sequence encodes CASSEVTVYNYGYTF.

The CDR3 loop reads CASSLKGQGSGELFF. The CDR3, as DNA: TGTGCCAGCAGTTTGAAGGGACAGGGATCCGGGGAGCTGTTTTTT. The genes are TRBV28 and TRBJ2-2; 9 nucleotides align to TRBD1. The germline V gene has CDR1 MDHEN and CDR2 SYDVKM. The CDR3 is 15 residues long. V shed 3 bases and J 6 bases; nucleotides not matched to a gene: 5.

This clone was seen ten or more times. The chain uses TRBV29-1 and TRBJ2-3; D uncertain. Trimming stripped 0 bases from V and 6 bases from J, with 4 bases between. The CDR3 extends over 11 amino acids. CDR1 and CDR2 (germline): SQVTM, ANQGSEA. The CDR3 loop is CSVEDPDTQYF. The CDR3 coding sequence is TGCAGCGTTGAAGATCCGGATACGCAGTATTTT.

This chain connects TRBV4-3 to TRBJ2-3; D gene ambiguous. Per germline, CDR1 LGHNA and CDR2 YSLEER. The germline V and J ends were trimmed by 1 base and 6 bases, with 11 bases remaining between them. The CDR3 extends over 14 amino acids. This CDR3 reads CASSQVGWPDTQYF. CDR3 DNA: TGCGCCAGCAGCCAAGTCGGGTGGCCCGATACGCAGTATTTT.

This clone was seen only a few times. The V and J genes are TRBV7-2 and TRBJ1-2, with D possibly matching TRBD1 (6 bases). V lost 5 bases and J lost 4, with 11 bases in between. There are 13 residues in the CDR3. Germline V gene lookup returns CDR1 SGHTA and CDR2 FQGNSA. DNA of the CDR3: TGTGCCAGCAGCCCTCAGGACAGCTATGGCTACACCTTC. Its translation: CASSPQDSYGYTF.

The J gene is TRBJ2-1, the V gene TRBV4-3, with D possibly TRBD2 on 7 matching bases. V was trimmed by 1 base and J by 3 bases, leaving 13 bases between them. The V gene's germline CDR1 is LGHNA and CDR2 YSLEER. The CDR3 spans 16 residues. CDR3 sequence: CASSQVGGGGYNEQFF. The CDR3 DNA reads as TGCGCCAGCAGCCAAGTAGGGGGGGGAGGCTACAATGAGCAGTTCTTC.

The rearrangement links TRBV9 to TRBJ1-1; D may be TRBD1 (5 bases). Germline CDR1 is SGDLS and CDR2 is YYNGEE. The CDR3 loop spans 12 amino acids. The CDR3 loop reads CATKRGDTEAFF. Written as DNA, the CDR3 is TGTGCGACGAAGCGGGGGGACACTGAAGCTTTCTTT.

This clone was seen a few times. This sequence joins TRBV7-9 and TRBJ2-7; the D gene is possibly TRBD2 (5 bases). Germline V gene sequence: CDR1 SEHNR, CDR2 FQNEAQ (reference sequence). This CDR3 has 14 residues. Trimming took off 2 bases at V and 1 base at J, with 9 bases between the two ends. In nucleotides, the CDR3 is TGTGCCAGCAGCTTAATGTCGGGGTCCTACGAGCAGTACTTC. Translated, it gives CASSLMSGSYEQYF.

This clone was detected a few times. The chain links TRBV5-1 to TRBJ2-5, with a weak D call TRBD2 (5 bases). Trimming took off 5 bases at V and 4 bases at J, with 18 bases between the two ends. This CDR3 is 15 amino acids long. Germline lookup yields CDR1 SGHRS and CDR2 YFSETQ. CDR3 nucleotide sequence: TGCGCCAGCAGTCCGGCACTAAGCGGCGGAGAGACCCAGTACTTC. It yields the protein CASSPALSGGETQYF.

The chain couples TRBV7-2 to TRBJ2-3, with TRBD2 matching over 8 bases. CDR1 is SGHTA and CDR2 is FQGNSA in the germline V gene. Unmatched junction bases numbered 4, after V lost 5 bases and J lost 3 bases. The CDR3 sequence is 14 residues long. The CDR3 DNA reads as TGTGCCAGCAGCATAGGACTAGCAACAGATACGCAGTATTTT. Its translation: CASSIGLATDTQYF.

The rearrangement uses TRBV19 and TRBJ1-2, with D maybe TRBD1 (6 bases). The germline CDR1 and CDR2 sequences are LNHDA and SQIVND (reference sequence). This CDR3 comprises 13 residues. Trimming shortened V by 5 bases and J by 6 bases, and 13 bases separated the two germline ends. The CDR3 is CASSPRTADGYTF. Here the CDR3 DNA reads TGTGCCAGTAGTCCCCGGACAGCTGATGGCTACACCTTC.

This clone was observed a few times. This chain joins TRBV29-1 and TRBJ1-1; 10 bases line up with TRBD1. This CDR3 comprises 13 residues. The J segment lost 4 bases and the V segment lost 5 bases, leaving 4 bases of the junction unmatched. Germline CDR1 is SQVTM and CDR2 is ANQGSEA. CDR3 nucleotide sequence: TGCAGCGTTCCGGGACAGGGGTTCACTGAAGCTTTCTTT. Translating gives CSVPGQGFTEAFF.

This clone was seen a handful of times. The rearrangement uses TRBV15 and TRBJ1-4; D ambiguous. This CDR3 comprises 15 residues. The V and J ends lost 0 bases and 7 bases respectively, with 12 bases between them. Germline lookup yields CDR1 LNHNV and CDR2 YYDKDF (reference sequence). The CDR3 DNA reads as TGTGCCACCAGCAGAGATCCCTTGAATAGTGAAAAACTGTTTTTT. This translates into CATSRDPLNSEKLFF.

The rearrangement joins TRBV15 to TRBJ2-5; 9 bases are a match to TRBD1. Trimming removed 8 bases from V and 0 bases from J; junction bases left unmatched: 7. Germline V gene data show CDR1 as LNHNV and CDR2 as YYDKDF (reference sequence). The CDR3 has 15 residues. CDR3 region: CATAIGQGYQETQYF. The CDR3, as DNA: TGTGCCACCGCCATAGGACAGGGGTACCAAGAGACCCAGTACTTC.

The chain employs TRBV7-3 and TRBJ2-1, with 8 nucleotides matching TRBD1. The junction had 3 bases not matched to a gene; V was cut back by 5 bases and J by 9 bases. The germline gives CDR1 SGHTA, CDR2 FQGTGA. The CDR3 runs 12 residues. The CDR3 protein is CASSRDRGEQFF. CDR3 DNA sequence: TGTGCCAGCAGCCGTGACAGGGGTGAGCAGTTCTTC. Full variable domain (rest looked up from reference TRBV7-3 and TRBJ2-1): GAGVSQTPSNKVTEKGKYVELRCDPISGHTALYWYRQSLGQGPEFLIYFQGTGAADDSGLPNDRFFAVRPEGSVSTLKIQRTERGDSAVYLCASSRDRGEQFFGPGTRLTVL.

This clone has just a few counts. The CDR3 nucleotides read TGTGCCAGCAGTTACAGGGACAGGGGATACTATGGCTACACCTTC. This translates into CASSYRDRGYYGYTF. The V and J genes are TRBV6-6 and TRBJ1-2, with 10 bases identical to TRBD1. Germline V gives CDR1 MNHNY, CDR2 SVGAGI (reference sequence). This CDR3 region has 15 residues. The junction had 3 bases not matched to a gene; V was cut back by 2 bases and J by 3 bases.

The V gene is TRBV7-2, the J gene TRBJ2-7; TRBD1 matches 10 bases. J gave up 4 bases and V 2 bases, and 2 bases lay outside the gene matches. Looked up from germline, CDR1 is SGHTA and CDR2 is FQGNSA. This CDR3 spans 14 amino acids. The CDR3 nucleotides read TGTGCCAGCAGCTTAAGGACAGGGGGATACGAGCAGTACTTC. Translated, it gives CASSLRTGGYEQYF. Using reference TRBV7-2 and TRBJ2-7 for the parts outside the CDR3, the full variable domain is GAGVSQSPSNKVTEKGKDVELRCDPISGHTALYWYRQSLGQGLEFLIYFQGNSAPDKSGLPSDRFSAERTGGSVSTLTIQRTQQEDSAVYLCASSLRTGGYEQYFGPGTRLTVT.

As to this clone: A read error may be the cause here, since a much bigger clone is one base away. Other DNA sequences in this specimen translate into the identical CDR3. The genes are TRBV7-9 and TRBJ1-2; 7 positions agree with TRBD1. V lost 3 bases, J lost 3 bases, and 1 base stayed unmatched. CDR3 size: 13 residues. Germline lookup yields CDR1 SEHNR and CDR2 FQNEAQ (reference sequence). The CDR3 region is CASSFDRDYGYTF. DNA of the CDR3: TGTGCCAGCAGCTTTGACAGGGACTATGGCTACACCTTC. Looking up the rest from reference TRBV7-9 and TRBJ1-2 gives the full variable domain: DTGVSQNPRHKITKRGQNVTFRCDPISEHNRLYWYRQTLGQGPEFLTYFQNEAQLEKSRLLSDRFSAERPKGSFSTLEIQRTEQGDSAMYLCASSFDRDYGYTFGSGTRLTVV.

The chain links TRBV7-3 to TRBJ1-1; D is possibly TRBD1 (6 bases). V gave up 4 bases and J gave up 0 bases, with 15 bases separating them. This CDR3 spans 16 amino acids. Per germline, CDR1 SGHTA and CDR2 FQGTGA. The DNA of the CDR3 is TGTGCCAGCAGCTCGAATCCGGGACACATGAACACTGAAGCTTTCTTT. Translation: CASSSNPGHMNTEAFF.

The CDR3 DNA follows: TGTGCCTGGAGTGAGGGGGGGGAGCTGTTTTTT. This codes for CAWSEGGELFF. The rearrangement uses TRBV30 and TRBJ2-2, with a weak D call TRBD1 (5 bases). The V gene's germline CDR1 is GTSNPN and CDR2 SVGIG (reference sequence). This CDR3 contains 11 residues. V gave up 1 base and J gave up 8 bases, with 5 bases separating them.

This clone was observed a handful of times. The chain has TRBV5-1 and TRBJ2-6; D gene unclear. Germline assignment: CDR1 SGHRS and CDR2 YFSETQ. CDR3 length: 19 residues. The V gene lost 3 bases and the J gene lost 2 bases, with 21 bases spanning the gap. The CDR3 nucleotides are TGCGCCAGCAGCTCTAACCTACCAAGCTCTTTAACTGGGGCCAACGTCCTGACTTTC. It codes for CASSSNLPSSLTGANVLTF.

This clone has a handful of counts. The CDR3 reads CASSLDRAYEQYF. The CDR3 nucleotides read TGTGCCAGCAGCTTGGACAGGGCATACGAGCAGTACTTC. The J gene is TRBJ2-7, the V gene TRBV7-8; TRBD1 matches at 8 bases. CDR1 and CDR2 from the germline V gene are SGHVS and FQNEAQ. The CDR3 contains 13 residues. V lost 3 bases and J lost 4; bases outside the gene matches: 2.